The present T cell receptor beta chain was sequenced within a study of blood T cell repertoires in COVID-19. Study information: COVID-19 samples from acute and convalescent phases originated in the United States, Italy and Spain. PBMCs, B-cell-depleted T cells, or T cells provided the cDNA or gDNA that made up the material.

Original processing notes: Quantification of nucleated cells was approximated via reference gene primer amplification. Some clones are missing from TCRdb's copy, which holds only in-frame ones; the method was immunoSEQ multiplex PCR. That table supplies the V and J calls and clone size; D and trimming were determined from the DNA. This sample has fewer than 65,000 clones, with roughly nine tenths found just once. CDR3 size: 14 residues. Trimming shortened V by 3 bases and J by 0 bases, and 11 bases separated the two germline ends. Germline V gene lookup returns CDR1 DFQATT and CDR2 SNEGSKA (reference sequence).

The chain couples TRBV20-1 to TRBJ1-1; possibly TRBD1 for D (6 bases). This receptor was obtained from a man aged 55 to 70 with acute or convalescent COVID-19. Sequenced: peripheral blood. CDR3 nucleotides: TGCAGTGCTAGTTACGGGACATTGAACACTGAAGCTTTCTTT. Translating gives CSASYGTLNTEAFF.